The clone carrying this TCR beta chain was counted once. Enrolled during active infection, Seattle patients were then followed longitudinally. These data originate in a study of blood T cell repertoires in COVID-19. Clones were sequenced by immunoSEQ multiplex PCR, and TCRdb holds only the in-frame ones, with some missing. Seen here are fewer than 450,000 clones, roughly 88% observed once, and the top ten hold roughly 12%. The CDR3 covers 17 residues. V lost 5 bases, J lost 5 bases, and 25 bases lay in between. Per germline, CDR1 SGHNT and CDR2 YYREEE (reference sequence). This sequence was found in a woman in her forties or fifties with COVID-19, enrolled during active disease. This chain joins TRBV5-4 and TRBJ1-2, with D possibly being TRBD1 (5 bases). The sequenced material came from peripheral blood. The chain's CDR3 is CASRQEIEDGADYGYTF. In DNA, the CDR3 is TGTGCCAGCAGACAGGAGATCGAGGACGGCGCCGATTATGGCTACACCTTC.